Here is one TCR beta chain with its context. As yet, its antigen is unknown. The CDR3 loop spans 15 amino acids. Trimming cost V 6 bases and J 0 bases, with 13 bases left between them. The V gene's germline CDR1 is WSHSY and CDR2 SAAADI. The time point is: patch test 1, 2 weeks after DPC sensitization. Stated treatment: therapeutic diphenylcyclopropenone sensitization with weekly scalp DPC. Individual cDNA molecules received unique molecular identifiers in the library. TCRdb re-analysed the RACE reads in MiXCR, keeping a single row per CDR3 protein. The repertoire holds roughly 200,000 distinct CDR3 sequences, with approximately 20% as singletons. The sample is drawn from a study of human T cells and chemical hapten exposure. As for the study in general: Weekly diphenylcyclopropenone doses were given to patients' scalps across the roughly 25-week study. Small volume differences among pooled libraries mainly caused per-sample TCR yield variation. Whole-study results and caveats: Correlating positively with patch test score were the PT1 expanded TCR counts.

The sample here was whole blood, taken in connection with sensitization to the hapten diphenylcyclopropenone (DPC). V usage is TRBV10-2 and J usage is TRBJ2-3, with D perhaps assigned TRBD1 or TRBD2 (5 bases each). This sequence originates from a woman between 50 and 59 years old with alopecia areata. Some clones in this sample may be carry-over from other donors' samples. The CDR3 here is CASRGTRLSTDTQYF. CDR3 coding DNA: TGCGCCAGCAGGGGGACGCGCCTCAGCACAGATACGCAGTATTTT.